What follows are 12 T cell receptor beta chains derived from one specimen sequenced in a study of blood T cell repertoires in COVID-19. Profiled with immunoSEQ multiplex PCR; TCRdb holds only in-frame clones, not every one. The sample shows hundreds of thousands of clones, about nine tenths of them seen only once. Sequencing was carried out using peripheral blood. The receptors here all came from a man between 18 and 35 years old with active or convalescent COVID-19.

V gene TRBV4-3 combines with J gene TRBJ1-2; TRBD1 matches 7 bases. The germline gives CDR1 LGHNA, CDR2 YSLEER. CDR3 length: 15 residues. V lost 4 bases, J lost 8 bases, and 13 bases stayed unmatched. The CDR3 region has the DNA TGCGCCAGCAGCCTCGTCTACCTGGACAGGACGGGCTACACCTTC. Its protein product is CASSLVYLDRTGYTF.

A single count supports this clone. V and J are TRBV7-6 and TRBJ2-3; unclear D gene. This CDR3 has 15 amino acids. CDR1 and CDR2 (germline): SGHVS, FNYEAQ. Trimming pared 0 bases from V and 0 bases from J, leaving 7 bases between. As DNA, the CDR3 is TGTGCCAGCAGCTTAGCTAGCCGAAGCACAGATACGCAGTATTTT. It yields the protein CASSLASRSTDTQYF.

In the case of this clone: The junction departs from the called germline gene at one end, perhaps through a read error. The J gene is TRBJ2-1, the V gene TRBV5-1, with D possibly TRBD1 on 6 matching bases. The CDR3 has 11 residues. Germline V lookup: CDR1 SGHRS, CDR2 YFSETQ. The CDR3 reads CASSLAGQKVF. In nucleotides, the CDR3 is TGCGCCAGCAGCTTGGCCGGACAGAAGGTCTTC. Drawing the rest from reference TRBV5-1 and TRBJ2-1, the complete variable domain is KAGVTQTPRYLIKTRGQQVTLSCSPISGHRSVSWYQQTPGQGLQFLFEYFSETQRNKGNFPGRFSGRQFSNSRSEMNVSTLELGDSALYLCASSLAGQKVFGPGTRLTVL.

This clone came up a few times. The chain links TRBV7-9 to TRBJ2-3; 7 bases match TRBD1. The germline gives CDR1 SEHNR, CDR2 FQNEAQ (reference sequence). This CDR3 region has 11 residues. V trimming: 3 bases; J trimming: 14 bases; junction bases outside the gene matches: 5. The CDR3 here is CASSLDRLVYF. The CDR3 DNA reads as TGTGCCAGCAGCTTGGACAGGTTGGTGTATTTT.

The chain is built from TRBV3-1 (or the pseudogene TRBV3-2) and TRBJ2-7, with D unresolved. This CDR3 has 12 residues. Looked up from germline, CDR1 is LGHDT and CDR2 is YNNKEL (reference sequence). Deletions cut 1 base from V and 3 bases from J, with 4 bases between. CDR3 loop: CASSQGHYEQYF. CDR3 nucleotides: TGTGCCAGCAGCCAAGGGCACTACGAGCAGTACTTC.

This sequence joins TRBV28 and TRBJ1-2; a weak D match, TRBD1 (5 bases). From germline, CDR1 is MDHEN and CDR2 SYDVKM. The V and J ends lost 3 bases and 2 bases respectively, with 10 bases between them. The CDR3 length is 14 residues. The CDR3 spells CASSFRGSNYGYTF. CDR3 bases: TGTGCCAGCAGTTTTAGGGGCTCCAACTATGGCTACACCTTC.

The genes are TRBV5-1 and TRBJ2-1; 8 nucleotides align to TRBD2. Germline CDR1 is SGHRS and CDR2 is YFSETQ. The CDR3 has 21 residues. J was trimmed by 1 base and V by 2 bases; bases with no gene match: 20. CDR3 nucleotides: TGCGCCAGCAGCTTCCCTCTGTTACCGGGACTAGTTCCCTCATCCTACAATGAGCAGTTCTTC. Protein product: CASSFPLLPGLVPSSYNEQFF. The whole variable domain, remainder taken from reference TRBV5-1 and TRBJ2-1, is KAGVTQTPRYLIKTRGQQVTLSCSPISGHRSVSWYQQTPGQGLQFLFEYFSETQRNKGNFPGRFSGRQFSNSRSEMNVSTLELGDSALYLCASSFPLLPGLVPSSYNEQFFGPGTRLTVL.

The chain links TRBV7-2 to TRBJ1-5; 8 positions agree with TRBD1. The CDR3 totals 14 residues. The germline gives CDR1 SGHTA, CDR2 FQGNSA. The junction had 4 bases not matched to a gene; V was cut back by 3 bases and J by 6 bases. The CDR3 here is CASSFGQGSQPQHF. CDR3 coding DNA: TGTGCCAGCAGCTTTGGACAGGGTAGTCAGCCCCAGCATTTT.

The rearrangement links TRBV4-2 to TRBJ2-3, with TRBD2 matching 12 bases. Germline loops: CDR1 LGHNA, CDR2 YNFKEQ. The V and J ends lost 0 bases and 4 bases, in that order; junction bases with no gene match: 8. This CDR3 region has 18 residues. This CDR3 is CASSQDPSGRAEADTQYF. The CDR3 DNA reads TGTGCCAGCAGCCAAGACCCTAGCGGGAGGGCTGAAGCAGATACGCAGTATTTT.

This chain connects TRBV18 to TRBJ1-1; weak D call: TRBD1 (5 bases). The germline CDR1 and CDR2 sequences are KGHSH and LQKENI. The CDR3 covers 16 residues. Deletions cut 5 bases from V and 1 base from J, with 17 bases between. CDR3 region: CASSSSGRGQNTEAFF. In DNA form, the CDR3 reads TGTGCCAGCTCATCTTCCGGTAGAGGACAGAACACTGAAGCTTTCTTT.

This sequence joins TRBV9 and TRBJ2-1, with TRBD2 matching over 12 bases. The V gene end was trimmed by 0 bases and the J gene end by 7 bases; junction bases not matched to a gene: 2. The CDR3 runs 15 residues. From germline, CDR1 is SGDLS and CDR2 YYNGEE. The CDR3 coding sequence is TGTGCCAGCAGCGTAGGGACTAGCGGGAAAAATGAGCAGTTCTTC. It encodes CASSVGTSGKNEQFF.

The chain recombines TRBV27 with TRBJ2-7; TRBD1 aligns across 7 bases. CDR3 size: 15 residues. The ends lost 2 bases at V and 1 base at J; junction bases unmatched: 5. CDR1 is MNHEY, CDR2 SMNVEV, per germline (reference sequence). The CDR3 sequence: CASSLTGDPSYEQYF. The CDR3 nucleotides read TGTGCCAGCAGTTTAACAGGGGATCCGTCCTACGAGCAGTACTTC.